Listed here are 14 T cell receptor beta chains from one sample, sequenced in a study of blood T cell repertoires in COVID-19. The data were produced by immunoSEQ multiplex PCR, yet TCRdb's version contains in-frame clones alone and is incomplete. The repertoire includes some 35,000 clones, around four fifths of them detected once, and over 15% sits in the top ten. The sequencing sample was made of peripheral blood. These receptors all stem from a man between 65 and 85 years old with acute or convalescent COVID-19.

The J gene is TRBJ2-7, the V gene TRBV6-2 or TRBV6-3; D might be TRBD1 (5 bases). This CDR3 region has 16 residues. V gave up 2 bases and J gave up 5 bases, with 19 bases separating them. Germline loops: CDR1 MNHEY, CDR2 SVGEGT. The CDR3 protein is CASSYEQGTPGDEQYF. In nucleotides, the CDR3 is TGTGCCAGCAGTTACGAGCAGGGAACCCCGGGTGACGAGCAGTACTTC.

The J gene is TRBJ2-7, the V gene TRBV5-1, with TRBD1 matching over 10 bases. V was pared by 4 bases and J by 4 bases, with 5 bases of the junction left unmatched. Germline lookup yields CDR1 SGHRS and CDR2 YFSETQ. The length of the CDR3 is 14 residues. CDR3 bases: TGCGCCAGCAGCGCCGGACAGGGGGTGTACGAGCAGTACTTC. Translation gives CASSAGQGVYEQYF.

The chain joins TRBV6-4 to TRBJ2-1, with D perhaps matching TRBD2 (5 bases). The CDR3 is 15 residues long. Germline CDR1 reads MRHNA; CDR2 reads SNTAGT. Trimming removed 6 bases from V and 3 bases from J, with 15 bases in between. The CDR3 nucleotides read TGTGCCAGCAGCCTGGGCCCCGGACTCTACAATGAGCAGTTCTTC. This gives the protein CASSLGPGLYNEQFF.

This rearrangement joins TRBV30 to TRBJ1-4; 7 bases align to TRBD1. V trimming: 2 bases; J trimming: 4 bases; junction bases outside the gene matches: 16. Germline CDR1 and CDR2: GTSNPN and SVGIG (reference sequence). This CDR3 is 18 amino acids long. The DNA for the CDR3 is TGTGCCTGGAGTTCGGACAGGACACAACTTAAGGGTAATGAAAAACTGTTTTTT. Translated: CAWSSDRTQLKGNEKLFF. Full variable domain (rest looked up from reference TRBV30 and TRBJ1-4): SQTIHQWPATLVQPVGSPLSLECTVEGTSNPNLYWYRQAAGRGLQLLFYSVGIGQISSEVPQNLSASRPQDRQFILSSKKLLLSDSGFYLCAWSSDRTQLKGNEKLFFGSGTQLSVL.

For the CDR3, the DNA is TGTGCCTGGACGACAGGGGACAATCAGCCCCAGCATTTT. Translated: CAWTTGDNQPQHF. The chain is built from TRBV30 and TRBJ1-5; 8 positions match TRBD1. V dropped 4 bases and J dropped 3; count of bases not matched to a gene: 2. There are 13 residues in the CDR3. Germline V CDR1 and CDR2: GTSNPN, SVGIG (reference sequence).

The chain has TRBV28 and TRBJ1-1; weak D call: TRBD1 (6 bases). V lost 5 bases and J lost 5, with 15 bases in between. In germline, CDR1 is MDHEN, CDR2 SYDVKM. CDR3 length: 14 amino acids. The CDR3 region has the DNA TGTGCCAGCAGTCGCCGGGGGGCGAGTACTGAAGCTTTCTTT. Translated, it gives CASSRRGASTEAFF.

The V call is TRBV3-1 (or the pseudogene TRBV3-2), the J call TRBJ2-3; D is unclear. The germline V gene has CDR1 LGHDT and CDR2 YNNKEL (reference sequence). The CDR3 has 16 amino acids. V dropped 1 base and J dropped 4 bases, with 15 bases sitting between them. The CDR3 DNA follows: TGTGCCAGCAGCCAAGGTAACACACCCCTCTCAGATACGCAGTATTTT. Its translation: CASSQGNTPLSDTQYF.

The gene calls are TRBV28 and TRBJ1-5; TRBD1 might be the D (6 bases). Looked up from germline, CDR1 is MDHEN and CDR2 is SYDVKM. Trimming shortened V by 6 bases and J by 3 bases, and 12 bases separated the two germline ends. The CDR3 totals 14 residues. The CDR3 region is CASRPTGFNQPQHF. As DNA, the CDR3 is TGTGCCAGCAGGCCCACAGGGTTCAATCAGCCCCAGCATTTT.

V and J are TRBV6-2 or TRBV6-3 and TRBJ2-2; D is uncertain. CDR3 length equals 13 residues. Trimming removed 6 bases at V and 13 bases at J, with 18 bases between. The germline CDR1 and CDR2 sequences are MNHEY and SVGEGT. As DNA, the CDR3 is TGTGCCAGCAGCCAACCGACTCCGCCCGCGCTGTTTTTT. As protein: CASSQPTPPALFF.

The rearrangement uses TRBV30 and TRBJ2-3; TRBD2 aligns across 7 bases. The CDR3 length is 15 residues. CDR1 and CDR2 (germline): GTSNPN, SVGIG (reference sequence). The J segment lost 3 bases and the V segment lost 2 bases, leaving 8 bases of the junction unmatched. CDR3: CAWSRERGSTDTQYF. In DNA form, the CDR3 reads TGTGCCTGGAGTCGGGAGCGGGGTAGTACAGATACGCAGTATTTT. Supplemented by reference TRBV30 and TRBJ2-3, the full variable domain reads SQTIHQWPATLVQPVGSPLSLECTVEGTSNPNLYWYRQAAGRGLQLLFYSVGIGQISSEVPQNLSASRPQDRQFILSSKKLLLSDSGFYLCAWSRERGSTDTQYFGPGTRLTVL.

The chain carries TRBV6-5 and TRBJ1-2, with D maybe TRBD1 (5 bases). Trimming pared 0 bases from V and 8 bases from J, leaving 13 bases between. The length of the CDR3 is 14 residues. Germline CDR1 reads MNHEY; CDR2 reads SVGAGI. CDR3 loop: CASSYSFRAEGYTF. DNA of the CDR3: TGTGCCAGCAGTTACTCGTTCAGGGCGGAAGGCTACACCTTC.

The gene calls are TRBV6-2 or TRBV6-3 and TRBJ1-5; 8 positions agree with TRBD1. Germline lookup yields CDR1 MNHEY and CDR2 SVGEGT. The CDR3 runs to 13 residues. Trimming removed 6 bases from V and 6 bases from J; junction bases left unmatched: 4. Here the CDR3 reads CASSDRGGQPQHF. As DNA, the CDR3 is TGTGCCAGCAGCGACAGGGGAGGTCAGCCCCAGCATTTT.

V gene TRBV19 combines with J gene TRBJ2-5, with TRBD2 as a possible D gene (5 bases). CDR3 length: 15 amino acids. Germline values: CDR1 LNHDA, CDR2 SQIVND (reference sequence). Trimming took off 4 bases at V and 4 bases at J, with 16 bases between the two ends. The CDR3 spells CASSKGAAALETQYF. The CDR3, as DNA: TGTGCCAGTAGTAAAGGTGCAGCGGCTCTAGAGACCCAGTACTTC.

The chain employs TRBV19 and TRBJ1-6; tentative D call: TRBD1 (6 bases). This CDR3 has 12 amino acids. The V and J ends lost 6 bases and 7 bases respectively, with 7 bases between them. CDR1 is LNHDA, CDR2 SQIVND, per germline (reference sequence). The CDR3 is CASRQGNSPLHF. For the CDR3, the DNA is TGTGCCAGTAGACAGGGAAATTCACCCCTCCACTTT.